This T cell receptor beta chain was identified in a study of CD8 T cells in ankylosing spondylitis. The CDR3 is 13 residues long. Germline CDR1 is SGHRS and CDR2 is YFSETQ. A quantitative 5'-RACE method, one with molecular barcodes, was used to make TCR beta libraries. TCRdb independently ran MiXCR on the 5' RACE reads; one entry per CDR3 protein. In the table there are around 490,000 distinct CDR3 sequences, approximately 5% of which are singletons. In this sample, this clonotype turned up many times. No antigen is known for it. The junction and the germline gene differ at one end; a read error may be behind it. Study results and caveats: Characteristic, it appeared, of ankylosing spondylitis blood was a TCR beta motif of eight highly homologous variants. Previously reported in reactive arthritis synovial fluid and blood were some of the motif variants. Disease-linked clones reportedly showed significant enrichment in matched ankylosing spondylitis synovial fluid.

This rearrangement joins TRBV5-1 to TRBJ1-1, with 7 bases that match TRBD1. This clonotype was sampled from a male donor with ankylosing spondylitis. Sequences were obtained from blood, either unsorted or a sorted T cell fraction (not recorded which). CDR3 bases: TGTGCCAGCAGTTGGACAGGAGGCACTGAAGCTTTCTTT. This codes for CASSWTGGTEAFF.